The 20 T cell receptor beta chains in this list originate from one sample, sequenced in a study of shared T cell receptors in the human thymus. Sequenced by immunoSEQ multiplex PCR; TCRdb stores in-frame clones only, minus some. The repertoire has hundreds of thousands of clones, roughly 90% of them found once; the top ten carry roughly 0.0097%. The same specimen was also included in a second study, on human thymus T cells.

Sequencing was performed on thymocytes. Source of these receptors: a boy in the first two years of life with a congenital heart defect.

The chain links TRBV18 to TRBJ2-4; D might be TRBD2 (5 bases). The germline V gene has CDR1 KGHSH and CDR2 LQKENI. Trimming took 8 bases from V and 9 from J, leaving 8 bases between them. The CDR3 loop spans 10 amino acids. CDR3 in DNA: TGTGCCAGCCCCCGGGGCATTCAGTACTTC. Its translation is CASPRGIQYF. The full variable domain, its missing parts supplied by reference TRBV18 and TRBJ2-4, is NAGVMQNPRHLVRRRGQEARLRCSPMKGHSHVYWYRQLPEEGLKFMVYLQKENIIDESGMPKERFSAEFPKEGPSILRIQQVVRGDSAAYFCASPRGIQYFGAGTRLSVL.

In DNA form, the CDR3 reads TGCGCCAGCAGCCAAGAAAGGTCGGGACAGAAGAACTATGGCTACACCTTC. This codes for CASSQERSGQKNYGYTF. V is TRBV4-3 and J is TRBJ1-2; 7 bases are a match to TRBD1. Per germline, CDR1 LGHNA and CDR2 YSLEER. The junction had 9 bases not matched to a gene; V was cut back by 0 bases and J by 2 bases. The CDR3 runs 17 residues.

In the case of this clone: The identical CDR3 is also encoded by other nucleotide sequences in the sample. The CDR3 here is CASSVGGTDTQYF. CDR3 nucleotides: TGTGCCAGCAGCGTAGGCGGAACAGATACGCAGTATTTT. V gene TRBV9 combines with J gene TRBJ2-3, with D hard to call. This CDR3 spans 13 amino acids. V was shortened by 0 bases and J by 3 bases, with 5 bases between the two germline ends. Germline-derived CDR1 and CDR2 are SGDLS and YYNGEE.

The gene calls are TRBV11-2 and TRBJ2-7; no clear D gene. With 3 bases removed from V and 5 bases from J, the gap between germline ends came to 20 bases. The CDR3 runs to 16 residues. Germline values: CDR1 SGHAT, CDR2 FQNNGV. The CDR3 DNA sequence: TGTGCCAGCAGCTTCCGATCGTCCCCGTGGCAGGACGAGCAGTACTTC. Protein: CASSFRSSPWQDEQYF.

This clone was seen once. The chain combines TRBV11-2 with TRBJ2-1, with 9 bases that match TRBD2. This CDR3 spans 19 amino acids. Germline CDR1 is SGHAT and CDR2 is FQNNGV. V lost 1 base and J lost 1; bases outside the gene matches: 11. The CDR3 coding sequence is TGTGCCAGCAGCTTAGGTTTCGAGACTAGCGGACCTTCCTACAATGAGCAGTTCTTC. The encoded protein is CASSLGFETSGPSYNEQFF.

The chain employs TRBV25-1 and TRBJ1-4, with D possibly being TRBD1 (5 bases). The CDR3 covers 18 residues. V shed 1 base and J shed 7 bases, with 22 bases lying between them. The germline V gene encodes CDR1 MGHDK and CDR2 SYGVNS. This CDR3 is CASSEWAGRLRFGEKLFF. CDR3 bases: TGTGCCAGCAGTGAATGGGCGGGACGTCTTAGATTCGGTGAAAAACTGTTTTTT. The full variable domain, in which reference TRBV25-1 and TRBJ1-4 provide the parts outside the CDR3, is EADIYQTPRYLVIGTGKKITLECSQTMGHDKMYWYQQDPGMELHLIHYSYGVNSTEKGDLSSESTVSRIRTEHFPLTLESARPSHTSQYLCASSEWAGRLRFGEKLFFGSGTQLSVL.

V is TRBV29-1 and J is TRBJ2-1; possibly TRBD1 for D (5 bases). CDR1 and CDR2 from the germline V gene are SQVTM and ANQGSEA. V was cut by 4 bases and J by 3 bases, with 13 bases left in between. The CDR3 has 14 residues. The CDR3 is CSVVTALFYNEQFF. CDR3 nucleotides: TGCAGCGTTGTGACAGCCCTCTTCTACAATGAGCAGTTCTTC.

The gene calls are TRBV7-2 and TRBJ2-7; 11 bases fit TRBD2. CDR1 SGHTA and CDR2 FQGNSA come from the germline V gene. The V gene end was trimmed by 4 bases and the J gene end by 7 bases; junction bases not matched to a gene: 12. CDR3 length: 16 amino acids. This CDR3 reads CASSSEGLLAGEEQYF. CDR3 DNA sequence: TGTGCCAGCAGCTCCGAAGGCTTACTAGCGGGAGAAGAGCAGTACTTC.

This chain joins TRBV27 and TRBJ1-2; possibly TRBD1 for D (5 bases). Trimming stripped 4 bases from V and 7 bases from J, with 13 bases between. The CDR3 length is 13 residues. The germline V gene encodes CDR1 MNHEY and CDR2 SMNVEV (reference sequence). Here the CDR3 reads CASSSEGLAGYTF. The CDR3 DNA is TGTGCCAGCAGTTCGGAGGGGTTGGCTGGCTACACCTTC.

This sequence joins TRBV11-2 and TRBJ1-2; maybe TRBD1 (5 bases). Germline lookup yields CDR1 SGHAT and CDR2 FQNNGV. With 5 bases removed from V and 6 bases from J, the gap between germline ends came to 10 bases. The CDR3 length is 12 residues. The CDR3, as DNA: TGTGCCAGCAGCCGTGGGGGGAATGGCTACACCTTC. This translates into CASSRGGNGYTF.

The chain carries TRBV5-6 and TRBJ2-4, with 8 bases lining up with TRBD1. From germline, CDR1 is SGHDT and CDR2 YYEEEE. This CDR3 spans 19 amino acids. Trimming removed 2 bases from V and 1 base from J; junction bases left unmatched: 14. CDR3 in amino acids: CASSFRAGGPPRAKNIQYF. DNA for the CDR3: TGTGCCAGCAGCTTTAGGGCAGGGGGCCCACCGCGGGCCAAAAACATTCAGTACTTC.

This clone was seen only once. The chain recombines TRBV4-3 with TRBJ1-3, with D possibly TRBD1 on 6 matching bases. The CDR3 is 14 residues long. Trimming stripped 0 bases from V and 3 bases from J, with 6 bases between. CDR1 and CDR2 (germline): LGHNA, YSLEER. The CDR3 sequence is CASSQEQGGNTIYF. CDR3 bases: TGCGCCAGCAGCCAAGAACAGGGTGGAAACACCATATATTTT.

The chain links TRBV15 to TRBJ1-5; TRBD1 might be the D (6 bases). Trimming pared 7 bases from V and 2 bases from J, leaving 21 bases between. There are 17 residues in the CDR3. CDR1 and CDR2 (germline): LNHNV, YYDKDF (reference sequence). The DNA for the CDR3 is TGTGCCACCAAAGACGTAGGTAGGGCAGGGGGCAATCAGCCCCAGCATTTT. Translating it yields CATKDVGRAGGNQPQHF.

The CDR3, as DNA: TGTGCCAGCAGTTCCGGGGGGGGACCCACCTACGAGCAGTACTTC. It codes for CASSSGGGPTYEQYF. The chain is built from TRBV6-5 and TRBJ2-7; 8 bases fit TRBD2. Per the germline V gene, CDR1 is MNHEY and CDR2 is SVGAGI. Losses at the gene ends were 4 bases for V and 2 bases for J; bases not matched to a gene: 7. The CDR3 totals 15 residues.

The chain couples TRBV20-1 to TRBJ2-7; the D gene is possibly TRBD1 (5 bases). Trimming shortened V by 5 bases and J by 12 bases, and 17 bases separated the two germline ends. CDR3 length: 11 residues. CDR1 is DFQATT, CDR2 SNEGSKA, per germline (reference sequence). The CDR3 bases are TGCAGTGCTGGGTTACTGGGGCGTATGTACTTC. It encodes CSAGLLGRMYF.

V is TRBV28 and J is TRBJ2-1, with 10 bases fitting TRBD2. The germline V gene has CDR1 MDHEN and CDR2 SYDVKM. CDR3 size: 18 residues. The junction had 16 bases not matched to a gene; V was cut back by 5 bases and J by 6 bases. The CDR3 reads CASSNLIAGGPFANEQFF. In DNA, the CDR3 is TGTGCCAGCAGTAACCTTATAGCGGGAGGCCCATTTGCCAATGAGCAGTTCTTC.

This clone was recorded only once. This chain uses TRBV25-1 with TRBJ1-2; 10 bases line up with TRBD1. Germline CDR1 is MGHDK and CDR2 is SYGVNS. V gave up 6 bases and J gave up 4 bases; unmatched junction bases: 8. The CDR3 has 15 amino acids. The CDR3 spells CASSAGQGGVYGYTF. In DNA, the CDR3 is TGTGCCAGCAGCGCAGGACAGGGGGGGGTCTATGGCTACACCTTC.

The J gene is TRBJ2-1, the V gene TRBV5-4; the match to TRBD2 covers 11 bases. This CDR3 region has 16 residues. The V gene end was trimmed by 4 bases and the J gene end by 2 bases; junction bases not matched to a gene: 5. Germline CDR1 is SGHNT and CDR2 is YYREEE (reference sequence). In nucleotides, the CDR3 is TGTGCCAGCAGCGCGACTAGCGGGAAAGCCTACAATGAGCAGTTCTTC. Amino acids: CASSATSGKAYNEQFF.

The count of this clone is one. V gene TRBV28 combines with J gene TRBJ2-2, with 9 bases fitting TRBD2. V trimming: 1 base; J trimming: 6 bases; junction bases outside the gene matches: 15. The germline gives CDR1 MDHEN, CDR2 SYDVKM. The CDR3 runs 19 residues. The CDR3 region has the DNA TGTGCCAGCAGTTTATCCCATCTGGCGGGAGGGCCGCCAGCCGGGGAGCTGTTTTTT. This translates into CASSLSHLAGGPPAGELFF.

This rearrangement joins TRBV9 to TRBJ2-2, with 12 bases identical to TRBD2. Germline V CDR1 and CDR2: SGDLS, YYNGEE. The CDR3 consists of 18 residues. The J segment lost 5 bases and the V segment lost 4 bases, leaving 12 bases of the junction unmatched. CDR3: CASSPRLAGDLWTGELFF. Here the CDR3 DNA reads TGTGCCAGCAGCCCGCGACTAGCGGGAGATCTATGGACCGGGGAGCTGTTTTTT.